This T cell receptor beta chain was sequenced in a study of blood T cells in healthy people across ages. This CDR3 region has 15 residues. Deletions cut 2 bases from V and 0 bases from J, with 12 bases between. The germline V gene encodes CDR1 DFQATT and CDR2 SNEGSKA (reference sequence). Then a second PCR, running roughly 7 to 11 cycles, was carried out with a sample-barcoded 5' primer and a J-beta primer mix. TCRdb passed the 5' RACE reads through MiXCR, listing each CDR3 protein once. The sample includes approximately 780,000 distinct CDR3 sequences, under 30% of them seen just once. The sample was also linked to a second study, of T cells of mothers and their children. As reported in that work: Random nucleotides (2-4) and sample barcodes were added by the M1S primer used in the second PCR.

This chain uses TRBV20-1 with TRBJ2-3; D is ambiguous. Sequenced input: blood. The receptor was derived from a boy younger than 18 in good health. CDR3 coding DNA: TGCAGTGCTAGAACGGGCGGTCCTAGCACAGATACGCAGTATTTT. Its protein product is CSARTGGPSTDTQYF.